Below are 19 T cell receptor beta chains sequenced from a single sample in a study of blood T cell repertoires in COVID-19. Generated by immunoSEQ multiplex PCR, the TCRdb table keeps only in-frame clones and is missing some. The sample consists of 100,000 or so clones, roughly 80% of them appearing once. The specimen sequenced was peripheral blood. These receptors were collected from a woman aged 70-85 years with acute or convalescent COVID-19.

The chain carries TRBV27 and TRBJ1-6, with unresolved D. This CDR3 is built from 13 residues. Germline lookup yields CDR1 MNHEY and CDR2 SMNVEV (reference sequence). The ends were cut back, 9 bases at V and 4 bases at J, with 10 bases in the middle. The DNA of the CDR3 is TGTGCCAGTTCCCCCTTTTATAATTCACCCCTCCACTTT. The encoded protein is CASSPFYNSPLHF.

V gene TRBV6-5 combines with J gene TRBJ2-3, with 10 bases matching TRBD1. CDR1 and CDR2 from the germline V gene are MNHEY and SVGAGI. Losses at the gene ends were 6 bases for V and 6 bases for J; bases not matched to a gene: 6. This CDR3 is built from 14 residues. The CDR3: CASSWTGGSDTQYF. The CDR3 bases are TGTGCCAGCAGCTGGACAGGGGGGAGTGATACGCAGTATTTT.

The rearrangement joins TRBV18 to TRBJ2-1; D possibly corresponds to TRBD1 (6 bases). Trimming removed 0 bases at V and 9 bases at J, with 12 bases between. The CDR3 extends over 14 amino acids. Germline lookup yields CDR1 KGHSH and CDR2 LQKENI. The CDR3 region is CASSPPTRGGEQFF. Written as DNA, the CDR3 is TGTGCCAGCTCACCACCTACCAGGGGCGGTGAGCAGTTCTTC.

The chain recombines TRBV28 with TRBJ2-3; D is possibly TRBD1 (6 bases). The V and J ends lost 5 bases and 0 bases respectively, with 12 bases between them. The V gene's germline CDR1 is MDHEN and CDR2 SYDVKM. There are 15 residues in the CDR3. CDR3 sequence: CASSTAGESTDTQYF. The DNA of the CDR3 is TGTGCCAGCAGTACAGCAGGGGAAAGCACAGATACGCAGTATTTT.

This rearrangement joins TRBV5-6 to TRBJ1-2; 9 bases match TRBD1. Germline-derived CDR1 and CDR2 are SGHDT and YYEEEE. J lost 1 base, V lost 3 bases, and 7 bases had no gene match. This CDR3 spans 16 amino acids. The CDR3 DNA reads TGTGCCAGCAGCTCTGAACAGGGGGCGGTTAACTATGGCTACACCTTC. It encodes CASSSEQGAVNYGYTF.

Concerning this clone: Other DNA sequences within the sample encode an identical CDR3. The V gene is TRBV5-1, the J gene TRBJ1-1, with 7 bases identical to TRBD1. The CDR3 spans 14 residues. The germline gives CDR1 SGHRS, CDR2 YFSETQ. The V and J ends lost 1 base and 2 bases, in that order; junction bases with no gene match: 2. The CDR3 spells CASSLQGGNTEAFF. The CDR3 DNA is TGCGCCAGCAGCTTGCAGGGGGGTAACACTGAAGCTTTCTTT.

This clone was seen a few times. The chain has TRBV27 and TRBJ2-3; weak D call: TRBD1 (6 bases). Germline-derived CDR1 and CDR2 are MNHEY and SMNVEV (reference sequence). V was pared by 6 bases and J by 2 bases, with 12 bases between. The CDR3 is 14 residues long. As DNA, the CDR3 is TGTGCCAGCAGGAGAGGGGGACCCACAGATACGCAGTATTTT. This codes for CASRRGGPTDTQYF.

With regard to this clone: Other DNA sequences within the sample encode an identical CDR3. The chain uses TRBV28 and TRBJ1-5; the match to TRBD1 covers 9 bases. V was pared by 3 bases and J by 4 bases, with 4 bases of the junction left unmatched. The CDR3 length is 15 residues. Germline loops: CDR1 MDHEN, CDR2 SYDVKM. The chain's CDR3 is CASSFRGQGNQPQHF. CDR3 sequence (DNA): TGTGCCAGCAGTTTTAGAGGACAGGGGAATCAGCCCCAGCATTTT.

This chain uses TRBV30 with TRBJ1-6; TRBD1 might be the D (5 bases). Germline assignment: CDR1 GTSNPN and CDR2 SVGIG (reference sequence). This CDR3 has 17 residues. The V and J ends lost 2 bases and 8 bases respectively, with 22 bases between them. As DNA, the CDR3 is TGTGCCTGGAGTACTGGATTAGGCAGGGCTACAGATTCACCCCTCCACTTT. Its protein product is CAWSTGLGRATDSPLHF.

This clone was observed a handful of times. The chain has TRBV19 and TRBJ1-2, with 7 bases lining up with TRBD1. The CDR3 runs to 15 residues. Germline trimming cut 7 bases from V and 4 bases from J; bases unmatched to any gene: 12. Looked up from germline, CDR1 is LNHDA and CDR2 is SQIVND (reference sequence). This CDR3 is CASTPRQGQGYGYTF. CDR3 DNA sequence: TGTGCCAGTACTCCACGACAGGGTCAGGGCTATGGCTACACCTTC.

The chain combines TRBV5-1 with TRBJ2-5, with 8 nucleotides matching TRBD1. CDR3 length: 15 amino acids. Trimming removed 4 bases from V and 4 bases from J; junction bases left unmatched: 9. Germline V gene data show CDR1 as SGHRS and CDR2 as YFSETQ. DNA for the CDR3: TGCGCCAGCAGCAGGGCCGGGACAGGACCAGAGACCCAGTACTTC. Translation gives CASSRAGTGPETQYF.

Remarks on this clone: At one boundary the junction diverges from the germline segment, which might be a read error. CDR3 nucleotides: TGTGCCAGCCGTTTTGTATCCGGACAGGGTGGCGCCGGGGAGCTGTTTTTT. It specifies CASRFVSGQGGAGELFF. The chain uses TRBV27 and TRBJ2-2, with 8 bases aligning to TRBD1. Germline V gives CDR1 MNHEY, CDR2 SMNVEV (reference sequence). The CDR3 totals 17 residues.

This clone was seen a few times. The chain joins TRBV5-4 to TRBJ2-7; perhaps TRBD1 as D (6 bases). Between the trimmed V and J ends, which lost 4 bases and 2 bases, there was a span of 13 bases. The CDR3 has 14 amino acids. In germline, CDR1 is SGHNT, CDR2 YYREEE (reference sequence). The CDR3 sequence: CASSPVTGTYEQYF. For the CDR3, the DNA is TGTGCCAGCAGCCCGGTGACAGGAACCTACGAGCAGTACTTC.

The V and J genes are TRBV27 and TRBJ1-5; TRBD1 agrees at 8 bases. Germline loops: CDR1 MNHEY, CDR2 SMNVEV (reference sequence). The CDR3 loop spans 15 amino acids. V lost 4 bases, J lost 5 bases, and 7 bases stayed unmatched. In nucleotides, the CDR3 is TGTGCCAGCAGTTCCCGGGACAGGCCGCATCAGCCCCAGCATTTT. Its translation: CASSSRDRPHQPQHF.

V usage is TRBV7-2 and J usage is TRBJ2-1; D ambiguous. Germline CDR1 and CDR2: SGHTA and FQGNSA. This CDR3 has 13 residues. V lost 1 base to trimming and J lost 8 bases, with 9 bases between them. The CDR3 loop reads CASSLVGGDEQFF. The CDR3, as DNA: TGTGCCAGCAGCTTAGTAGGCGGTGATGAGCAGTTCTTC.

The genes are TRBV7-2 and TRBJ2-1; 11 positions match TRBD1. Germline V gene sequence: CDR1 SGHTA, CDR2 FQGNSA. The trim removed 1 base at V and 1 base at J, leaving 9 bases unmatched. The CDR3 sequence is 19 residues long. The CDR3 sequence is CASSLVFGQGAKSYNEQFF. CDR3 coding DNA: TGTGCCAGCAGCTTAGTCTTTGGACAGGGGGCGAAGTCCTACAATGAGCAGTTCTTC.

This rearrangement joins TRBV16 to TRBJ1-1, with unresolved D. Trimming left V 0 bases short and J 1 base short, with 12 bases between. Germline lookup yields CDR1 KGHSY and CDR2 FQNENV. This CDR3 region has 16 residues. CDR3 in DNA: TGTGCCAGCAGCCAATCGGCTGTTTTCAGGAACACTGAAGCTTTCTTT. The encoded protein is CASSQSAVFRNTEAFF.

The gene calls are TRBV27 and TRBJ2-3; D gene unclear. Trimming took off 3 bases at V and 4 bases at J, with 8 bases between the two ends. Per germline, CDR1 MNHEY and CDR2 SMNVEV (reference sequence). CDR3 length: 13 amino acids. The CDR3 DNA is TGTGCCAGCAGTTTCCTCCTAGCAGATACGCAGTATTTT. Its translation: CASSFLLADTQYF.

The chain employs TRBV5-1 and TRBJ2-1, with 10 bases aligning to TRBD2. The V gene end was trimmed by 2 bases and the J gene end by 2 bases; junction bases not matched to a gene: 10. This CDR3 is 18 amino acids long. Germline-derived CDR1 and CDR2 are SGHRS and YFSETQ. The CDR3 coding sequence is TGCGCCAGCAGCTTATTGCCTTCGAGCGGGGGGGCCTACAATGAGCAGTTCTTC. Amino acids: CASSLLPSSGGAYNEQFF.